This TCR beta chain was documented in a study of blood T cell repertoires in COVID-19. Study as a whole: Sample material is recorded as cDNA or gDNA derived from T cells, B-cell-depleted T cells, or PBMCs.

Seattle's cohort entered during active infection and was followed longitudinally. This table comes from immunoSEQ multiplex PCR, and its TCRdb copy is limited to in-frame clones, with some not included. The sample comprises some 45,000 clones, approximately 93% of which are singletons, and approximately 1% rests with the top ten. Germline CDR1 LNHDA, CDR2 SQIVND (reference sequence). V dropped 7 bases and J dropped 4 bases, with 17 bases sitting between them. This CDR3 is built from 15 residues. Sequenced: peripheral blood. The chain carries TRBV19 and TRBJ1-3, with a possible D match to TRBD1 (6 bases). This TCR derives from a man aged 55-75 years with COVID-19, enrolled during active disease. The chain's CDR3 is CASNELQGPGNTIYF. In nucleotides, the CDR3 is TGTGCCAGTAACGAACTGCAGGGGCCAGGAAACACCATATATTTT.